The next 18 T cell receptor beta chains were all read from a single sample in a study of tumor-infiltrating lymphocytes in primary liver carcinoma. Total RNA and DNA came together from approximately 22-30 mg of bulk tissue without cell sorting. Starting material of 400 to 600 ng total RNA yielded TCR beta cDNA via a constant-region primer. A slightly modified ARM-PCR protocol with three nested multiplex PCR rounds produced these TCR beta libraries. With TRBV1-TRBV30 forward primers and a C-beta reverse primer, the first two PCR rounds were run for 10 to 11 cycles each. A single record per CDR3 protein comes from TCRdb applying MiXCR to the multiplex PCR reads. The sample holds around 99,000 distinct CDR3 sequences, just over 65% seen once. The material sequenced was tumor-adjacent normal liver tissue. These receptors came from a man aged 40-55 years with primary liver carcinoma and hepatitis B virus infection.

To note about this clonotype: An end of the junction differs from the germline gene, which may be a read error. The chain couples TRBV28 to TRBJ2-3, with 7 bases aligning to TRBD2. This CDR3 contains 17 residues. CDR1 and CDR2 from the germline V gene are MDHEN and SYDVKM. This chain's CDR3 is CSSSWVGGSGSTDTQYF. Written as DNA, the CDR3 is TGTTCCAGCAGTTGGGTCGGGGGGTCGGGGAGCACAGATACGCAGTATTTT.

Comment on this clonotype: A much larger clone differs by one base, so this may be a read error. V is TRBV12-3 or TRBV12-4 and J is TRBJ1-5, with D perhaps matching TRBD1 (5 bases). The CDR3 consists of 15 residues. The CDR3 DNA sequence: TGTGCCAGCAGTCCCGACGGACATAGCAATCGGCCCCAGCATTTT. It encodes CASSPDGHSNRPQHF.

Note on this clonotype: A much more abundant neighbour one base away suggests this may be a read error. The CDR3: CTSSPGLGTSRTDTQYF. CDR3 DNA: TGTACCAGCAGCCCGGGACTAGGAACCTCTCGCACAGATACGCAGTATTTT. The rearrangement links TRBV5-6 to TRBJ2-3; TRBD2 aligns across 8 bases. Looked up from germline, CDR1 is SGHDT and CDR2 is YYEEEE. The CDR3 extends over 17 amino acids.

About this clonotype: A much larger clone lies a single base off, so this may be a read error. As DNA, the CDR3 is TGTACCAGCAGTTACACGGGCGGGAGGGGTCCCGATACGCAGTATTTT. Its protein product is CTSSYTGGRGPDTQYF. The gene calls are TRBV6-2 or TRBV6-3 and TRBJ2-3; 9 bases line up with TRBD2. The CDR3 sequence is 16 residues long. Germline V gene data show CDR1 as MNHEY and CDR2 as SVGEGT.

This clonotype was counted only a few times. This sequence joins TRBV11-2 and TRBJ2-1, with 8 bases matching TRBD2. The length of the CDR3 is 13 residues. V shed 7 bases and J 10 bases; nucleotides not matched to a gene: 9. Germline assignment: CDR1 SGHAT and CDR2 FQNNGV. CDR3 DNA: TGTGCCAGCATTCGGGGGGGGAGTGGGGAGCAGTTCTTC. As protein: CASIRGGSGEQFF.

The V and J genes are TRBV11-1 and TRBJ2-4, with D possibly TRBD2 on 6 matching bases. Germline-derived CDR1 and CDR2 are SGHAT and FQDESV (reference sequence). The V end was cut by 3 bases, the J end by 3 bases, with 18 bases between. This CDR3 region has 17 residues. In nucleotides, the CDR3 is TGTGCCAGCAGCTTTCCCGGGACTGGCGGGATCAAAAACATTCAGTACTTC. Its protein is CASSFPGTGGIKNIQYF.

This clonotype came up a few times. The rearrangement links TRBV7-9 to TRBJ2-1, with D possibly TRBD2 on 6 matching bases. Germline V gives CDR1 SEHNR, CDR2 FQNEAQ (reference sequence). The CDR3 runs to 11 residues. Trimming pared 4 bases from V and 8 bases from J, leaving 6 bases between. The CDR3 protein is CASSWGDEQFF. The CDR3 bases are TGTGCCAGCAGCTGGGGGGATGAGCAGTTCTTC.

Comments on this clonotype: The junction departs from germline at one end; a sequencing error may be responsible. The V gene is TRBV29-1, the J gene TRBJ2-7; D unclear. Germline CDR1 reads SQVTM; CDR2 reads ANQGSEA. The CDR3 runs to 13 residues. CDR3: CSVPKPRSYELYF. CDR3 DNA: TGCAGCGTCCCCAAACCCCGATCCTACGAGCTGTACTTC.

Concerning this clonotype: One end of the junction varies from germline; a read error may be responsible. V usage is TRBV12-5 and J usage is TRBJ2-2; D is perhaps TRBD2 (5 bases). Germline V gene sequence: CDR1 LGHNT, CDR2 FRNRAP. This CDR3 is 16 amino acids long. CDR3 region: CASGLPGNSNTGKLFF. The CDR3 nucleotides read TGTGCTAGTGGTCTCCCGGGCAACTCGAACACCGGGAAGCTGTTTTTT.

As regards this clonotype: The junction shows a germline mismatch at one end, possibly a read error. This sequence joins TRBV29-1 and TRBJ2-1, with 9 bases identical to TRBD2. Germline CDR1 is SQVTM and CDR2 is ANQGSEA. The CDR3 is 18 residues long. CDR3 sequence reads: CGVGNSGRIRGSYDEQFF. In DNA form, the CDR3 reads TGCGGCGTTGGTAATAGCGGGAGAATCAGGGGCTCATACGATGAGCAGTTCTTC.

This clonotype has only a few counts. This sequence joins TRBV7-9 and TRBJ2-1; D ambiguous. The CDR3 length is 12 residues. The V and J ends lost 4 bases and 6 bases respectively, with 7 bases between them. In germline, CDR1 is SEHNR, CDR2 FQNEAQ (reference sequence). The chain's CDR3 is CASSYLGNEQFF. The CDR3 nucleotides are TGTGCCAGCAGCTACTTGGGCAATGAGCAGTTCTTC.

This clonotype was seen just once. Given a much more abundant clone one base away, this may be a read error. The chain employs TRBV10-2 and TRBJ2-7; TRBD2 is a possible D gene (6 bases). Germline V gene lookup returns CDR1 WSHSY and CDR2 SAAADI. The CDR3 covers 14 residues. The CDR3 nucleotides read TGCGCCAACAGTGAAACGGGAGCCCTTTACGAGCAGTACTTC. Amino acids: CANSETGALYEQYF.

The rearrangement links TRBV7-8 to TRBJ2-3, with 9 nucleotides matching TRBD1. The CDR3 extends over 14 amino acids. The V gene's germline CDR1 is SGHVS and CDR2 FQNEAQ. V shed 10 bases, J shed 8 bases, and the junction held 13 bases outside the gene matches. The CDR3 loop reads CATSGTDRGSTQYF. The CDR3 DNA reads TGTGCCACTTCCGGAACGGACAGGGGAAGTACGCAGTATTTT.

This clonotype was observed once. The V gene is TRBV11-2, the J gene TRBJ2-1, with D unclear. Germline V gene sequence: CDR1 SGHAT, CDR2 FQNNGV. V shed 8 bases and J shed 9 bases, with 17 bases lying between them. CDR3 length: 13 residues. The CDR3 reads CASGIEMRAEQFF. For the CDR3, the DNA is TGTGCCAGCGGCATAGAGATGAGAGCTGAGCAGTTCTTC.

This clonotype was counted ten times or more. This sequence joins TRBV28 and TRBJ2-7; 9 bases agree with TRBD1. This CDR3 is 18 amino acids long. J gave up 2 bases and V 3 bases, and 14 bases lay outside the gene matches. Per germline, CDR1 MDHEN and CDR2 SYDVKM. CDR3 sequence: CASSLGPGTGLGAYEQYF. The CDR3 bases are TGTGCCAGCAGTTTGGGTCCAGGGACAGGGCTAGGGGCCTACGAGCAGTACTTC.

This chain joins TRBV4-1 and TRBJ2-5; tentatively, D is TRBD2 (8 bases). The CDR3 totals 19 residues. V lost 4 bases and J lost 9, with 33 bases in between. CDR1 MGHRA and CDR2 YSYEKL come from the germline V gene. The CDR3 loop reads CASSPAVVTSGGGVEAQYF. The CDR3 region has the DNA TGCGCCAGCAGCCCAGCGGTAGTAACTAGCGGAGGGGGCGTGGAGGCCCAGTACTTC.

This clonotype was counted at least ten times. In DNA form, the CDR3 reads TGCAGCGCCACCACCGGGCCGAACCCTTACGAGCAGTACTTC. Translating it yields CSATTGPNPYEQYF. The V gene is TRBV29-1, the J gene TRBJ2-7, with D uncertain. This CDR3 has 14 residues. CDR1 SQVTM and CDR2 ANQGSEA come from the germline V gene. Trimming stripped 7 bases from V and 4 bases from J, with 20 bases between.

Details on this clonotype: The junction differs from germline at one of its ends, possibly a read error. The CDR3 loop is CASSQGPGDSHNERFF. CDR3 bases: TGCGCCAGCAGCCAAGGCCCCGGGGACTCCCACAATGAGCGGTTCTTC. The chain uses TRBV4-1 and TRBJ2-1, with D tentatively TRBD2 (6 bases). In germline, CDR1 is MGHRA, CDR2 YSYEKL. The CDR3 extends over 16 amino acids.